This entry concerns a single T cell receptor beta chain. The sample is drawn from a study of blood T cell repertoires in COVID-19. Germline V lookup: CDR1 MDHEN, CDR2 SYDVKM. The CDR3 consists of 12 residues. V lost 8 bases to trimming and J lost 3 bases, with 10 bases between them. Sequencing used immunoSEQ multiplex PCR; TCRdb keeps in-frame clones, though not all of them. Counted here are about 210,000 clones, around 90% occurring once; the ten biggest clones make up over 9%. Cohorts were assigned according to the clinical history that participants reported. This chain connects TRBV28 to TRBJ1-1; TRBD1 is a possible D gene (5 bases). The TCR originated in a man younger than 30 with acute COVID-19. Sequenced sample: PBMCs or T cells enriched from blood (not recorded which). CDR3 in DNA: TGTGCCAGCTCGGTCAGGGACACTGAAGCTTTCTTT. The encoded protein is CASSVRDTEAFF. The variable domain in full, completed from reference TRBV28 and TRBJ1-1, reads DVKVTQSSRYLVKRTGEKVFLECVQDMDHENMFWYRQDPGLGLRLIYFSYDVKMKEKGDIPEGYSVSREKKERFSLILESASTNQTSMYLCASSVRDTEAFFGQGTRLTVV.